The text below deals with one TCR beta chain. From the 5' RACE reads, TCRdb lists one entry per CDR3 protein and no DNA. Its table records 400,000 to 500,000 distinct CDR3 sequences. Germline-derived CDR1 and CDR2 are DFQATT and SNEGSKA (reference sequence). The CDR3 extends over 16 amino acids. This sample is drawn from a study of monozygotic twins with inflammatory bowel disease. This receptor was obtained from a human donor with ulcerative colitis or Crohn's disease, or a healthy co-twin of an affected twin (not recorded which). Sequencing input: blood. J is TRBJ2-7 and V is TRBV20-1; TCRdb proposes TRBD2, but this gene call is untestable without DNA. The CDR3 spells CSATPASSALHYEQYF.